This is a list of T cell receptor beta chains from one sample in a study of blood T cell repertoires in COVID-19. Produced via immunoSEQ multiplex PCR; TCRdb's table is partial and in-frame only. Counted here are about 120,000 clones, around 70% occurring once; the ten biggest clones make up 5.5%. The sample was peripheral blood. The receptors shown here come from a man aged 55-75 years with acute or convalescent COVID-19. Each CDR3 is given with its conserved first and last residue. The order of the fields is J gene, clone size, V gene, D gene, CDR3 DNA, CDR3 protein. The D gene is left open where the match is weak. Clone size appears in some rows only: once, few, many, or a class for an expanded clone.

j_gene: TRBJ2-7
abundance: NA
v_gene: TRBV29-1
d_gene: TRBD1
CDR3nt: TGCAGCGTTGGTGGGACAGGGGGCTTTGAGCAGTACTTC
CDR3aa: CSVGGTGGFEQYF

j_gene: TRBJ2-7
abundance: NA
v_gene: TRBV28
d_gene: TRBD2
CDR3nt: TGTGCCAGCAGGTCGACTAGCTTTAAGCAGTACTTC
CDR3aa: CASRSTSFKQYF

j_gene: TRBJ2-7
abundance: NA
v_gene: TRBV19
d_gene: NA
CDR3nt: TGTGCCAGTAGTACGGCGGCTAGCGTCAACTACGAGCAGTACTTC
CDR3aa: CASSTAASVNYEQYF

j_gene: TRBJ2-1
abundance: NA
v_gene: TRBV7-8
d_gene: NA
CDR3nt: TGTGCCAGCAGACAAGAGCGGGCTTCCTACAATGAGCAGTTCTTC
CDR3aa: CASRQERASYNEQFF

j_gene: TRBJ2-3
abundance: NA
v_gene: TRBV6-2/TRBV6-3
d_gene: TRBD2
CDR3nt: TGTGCCAGCAGTTGGCCGCTAGCGGGGGGGAGAGATACGCAGTATTTT
CDR3aa: CASSWPLAGGRDTQYF

j_gene: TRBJ2-1
abundance: NA
v_gene: TRBV11-2
d_gene: NA
CDR3nt: TGTGCCAGCAGCTTCTCCCAGGGGGGCAATGAGCAGTTCTTC
CDR3aa: CASSFSQGGNEQFF

j_gene: TRBJ2-1
abundance: NA
v_gene: TRBV18
d_gene: TRBD2
CDR3nt: TGTGCCAGCTCACCGACTAGCGGGGGTGCCAATGAGCAGTTCTTC
CDR3aa: CASSPTSGGANEQFF

j_gene: TRBJ1-2
abundance: NA
v_gene: TRBV29-1
d_gene: NA
CDR3nt: TGCAGCGTTGGGAGGACAGAGCACTATGGCTACACCTTC
CDR3aa: CSVGRTEHYGYTF

j_gene: TRBJ2-7
abundance: NA
v_gene: TRBV11-3
d_gene: NA
CDR3nt: TGTGCCAGCAGCTTAGGTGGGGACACCAACTACGAGCAGTACTTC
CDR3aa: CASSLGGDTNYEQYF

j_gene: TRBJ1-4
abundance: NA
v_gene: TRBV23-1
d_gene: NA
CDR3nt: TGCGCCAGCAGTCAATCGGGTTTCCGAGGCGCAACTAATGAAAAACTGTTTTTT
CDR3aa: CASSQSGFRGATNEKLFF

j_gene: TRBJ2-1
abundance: NA
v_gene: TRBV6-1
d_gene: NA
CDR3nt: TGTGCCAGCAGTGAAGGCTTTGGAAGAGGGTTTACTAGCCGGATTAGCAGTGAGTTCTTC
CDR3aa: CASSEGFGRGFTSRISSEFF

j_gene: TRBJ2-3
abundance: NA
v_gene: TRBV7-3
d_gene: NA
CDR3nt: TGTGCCAGCAGCTTAACAGGGGGGGGCACAGATACGCAGTATTTT
CDR3aa: CASSLTGGGTDTQYF

j_gene: TRBJ1-2
abundance: NA
v_gene: TRBV5-8
d_gene: NA
CDR3nt: TGTGCCAGCAGCTTGGCCGGGACAAACGATTATGGCTACACCTTC
CDR3aa: CASSLAGTNDYGYTF

j_gene: TRBJ2-2
abundance: few
v_gene: TRBV7-9
d_gene: NA
CDR3nt: TGTGCCAGCAGGGTTCAGTCTGTCGGGGAGCTGTTTTTT
CDR3aa: CASRVQSVGELFF

j_gene: TRBJ2-1
abundance: NA
v_gene: TRBV5-1
d_gene: TRBD2
CDR3nt: TGCGCCAGCAGCTACCTAGCGGGAGCCGACAATGAGCAGTTCTTC
CDR3aa: CASSYLAGADNEQFF

j_gene: TRBJ2-4
abundance: few
v_gene: TRBV7-2
d_gene: NA
CDR3nt: TGTGCCAGCAGTACTCAGGGGAAAGCCAAAAACATTCAGTACTTC
CDR3aa: CASSTQGKAKNIQYF

j_gene: TRBJ2-6
abundance: NA
v_gene: TRBV5-6
d_gene: NA
CDR3nt: TGTGCCAGCCGTGAGGGGGCTGGGGCCAACGTCCTGACTTTC
CDR3aa: CASREGAGANVLTF

j_gene: TRBJ1-2
abundance: few
v_gene: TRBV7-6
d_gene: NA
CDR3nt: TGTGCCAGCAGCTTAGGGACCGGGGGGTCATTCTATGGCTACACCTTC
CDR3aa: CASSLGTGGSFYGYTF

j_gene: TRBJ2-1
abundance: NA
v_gene: TRBV7-9
d_gene: NA
CDR3nt: TGTGCCAGCAGCTTTGATAGCATTTACAATGAGCAGTTCTTC
CDR3aa: CASSFDSIYNEQFF

j_gene: TRBJ1-1
abundance: few
v_gene: TRBV21-1
d_gene: NA
CDR3nt: TGTGCCAGCAGCAAAGGGAGGGGAAGCACTGAAGCTTTCTTT
CDR3aa: CASSKGRGSTEAFF

j_gene: TRBJ1-1
abundance: once
v_gene: TRBV10-3
d_gene: TRBD1
CDR3nt: TGTGCCATCAGTGGACATGAGGGGGCCCCGAACACTGAAGCTTTCTTT
CDR3aa: CAISGHEGAPNTEAFF

j_gene: TRBJ1-2
abundance: NA
v_gene: TRBV19
d_gene: TRBD1
CDR3nt: TGTGCCAGTAGCCCCCGGGACAGGGACTTCTATGGCTACACCTTC
CDR3aa: CASSPRDRDFYGYTF

j_gene: TRBJ1-2
abundance: NA
v_gene: TRBV29-1
d_gene: NA
CDR3nt: TGCAGCGCCGCACAGGGATTCGGGGGCTACACCTTC
CDR3aa: CSAAQGFGGYTF

j_gene: TRBJ2-3
abundance: few
v_gene: TRBV27
d_gene: NA
CDR3nt: TGTGCCAGCAGTTCCTTCACAGATACGCAGTATTTT
CDR3aa: CASSSFTDTQYF

j_gene: TRBJ2-3
abundance: NA
v_gene: TRBV27
d_gene: NA
CDR3nt: TGTGCCAGCAGTTTAACTTCTAGAGGAGCCACAGATACGCAGTATTTT
CDR3aa: CASSLTSRGATDTQYF

j_gene: TRBJ1-4
abundance: NA
v_gene: TRBV9
d_gene: TRBD1
CDR3nt: TGTGCCAGCAGTCGACAGGGAGCTGCAACTAATGAAAAACTGTTTTTT
CDR3aa: CASSRQGAATNEKLFF

j_gene: TRBJ2-1
abundance: NA
v_gene: TRBV3-1/TRBV3-2
d_gene: TRBD2
CDR3nt: TGTGCCAGCAGCCCGGGGGGGTCCTACAATGAGCAGTTCTTC
CDR3aa: CASSPGGSYNEQFF

j_gene: TRBJ2-7
abundance: few
v_gene: TRBV30
d_gene: NA
CDR3nt: TGTGCCTGGAGTGTAAAGGACAGCTCCTCCTACGAGCAGTACTTC
CDR3aa: CAWSVKDSSSYEQYF

j_gene: TRBJ2-1
abundance: NA
v_gene: TRBV19
d_gene: NA
CDR3nt: TGTGCCAGCCGGGCTGCAGGGGAATACAATGAGCAGTTCTTC
CDR3aa: CASRAAGEYNEQFF

j_gene: TRBJ1-2
abundance: NA
v_gene: TRBV19
d_gene: TRBD1
CDR3nt: TGTGCCAGTAGAGACCCGGGACAGGGAAACTATGGCTACACCTTC
CDR3aa: CASRDPGQGNYGYTF

j_gene: TRBJ2-3
abundance: NA
v_gene: TRBV30
d_gene: TRBD2
CDR3nt: TGTGCCTGGGGGGGACTAGCGGGGACAGATACGCAGTATTTT
CDR3aa: CAWGGLAGTDTQYF

j_gene: TRBJ2-1
abundance: once
v_gene: TRBV5-1
d_gene: NA
CDR3nt: TGCGCCAGCAGCTTGGCTCAGGGTCTCCACAATGAGCAGTTCTTC
CDR3aa: CASSLAQGLHNEQFF

j_gene: TRBJ2-5
abundance: NA
v_gene: TRBV7-2
d_gene: TRBD2
CDR3nt: TGTGCCAGCAGCCCGGGGGGTCAGGGAATGACCCAGTACTTC
CDR3aa: CASSPGGQGMTQYF

j_gene: TRBJ1-1
abundance: few
v_gene: TRBV13
d_gene: NA
CDR3nt: TGTGCCAGCCACGCCGGGGTTCAGAACACTGAAGCTTTCTTT
CDR3aa: CASHAGVQNTEAFF

j_gene: TRBJ1-5
abundance: NA
v_gene: TRBV6-5
d_gene: TRBD1
CDR3nt: TGTGCCAGCAGGAGACAGGGACCCAATCAGCCCCAGCATTTT
CDR3aa: CASRRQGPNQPQHF

j_gene: TRBJ1-5
abundance: once
v_gene: TRBV3-1/TRBV3-2
d_gene: NA
CDR3nt: TGTGCCAGCAGCCCTTACAGGGGCAATCAGCCCCAGCATTTT
CDR3aa: CASSPYRGNQPQHF

j_gene: TRBJ2-1
abundance: NA
v_gene: TRBV29-1
d_gene: TRBD2
CDR3nt: TGCAGCGCCCGGACTAGCGGGGGGCCCGTGCAGCTCTTC
CDR3aa: CSARTSGGPVQLF

j_gene: TRBJ2-1
abundance: NA
v_gene: TRBV6-2/TRBV6-3
d_gene: NA
CDR3nt: TGTGCCAGCAGTTCACCTAGCGAACTAGTGCAGTTCTTC
CDR3aa: CASSSPSELVQFF

j_gene: TRBJ1-1
abundance: NA
v_gene: TRBV30
d_gene: NA
CDR3nt: TGTGCCTGGAGTGTTGGGCAGGCTGGCACTGAAGCTTTCTTT
CDR3aa: CAWSVGQAGTEAFF

j_gene: TRBJ1-2
abundance: NA
v_gene: TRBV30
d_gene: NA
CDR3nt: TGTGCCGCCCAACAGCCAGCTAACTATGGCTACACCTTC
CDR3aa: CAAQQPANYGYTF

j_gene: TRBJ1-5
abundance: NA
v_gene: TRBV6-5
d_gene: NA
CDR3nt: TGTGCCAGCAGTTACTCGGGTCGAACCGGGCAGCCCCAGCATTTT
CDR3aa: CASSYSGRTGQPQHF

j_gene: TRBJ1-2
abundance: NA
v_gene: TRBV27
d_gene: TRBD1
CDR3nt: TGTGCCAGCAGACGGCTGGGACAGGGCGAAGCTAACTATGGCTACACCTTC
CDR3aa: CASRRLGQGEANYGYTF